This T cell receptor beta chain was captured in a study of T-cell memory formation after mild COVID-19. Study-level background: Largely, TCR clusters stayed within a single donor.

Note on this clonotype: Its antigen is unidentified.

Constant-segment-primed 5'RACE gave TCR alpha and TCR beta cDNA libraries with sample barcodes and UMIs. TCRdb re-analysed the 5' RACE reads in MiXCR, keeping a single row per CDR3 protein. The sample yields 25,000 to 35,000 distinct CDR3 sequences, just under 7.5% seen once. V was clipped by 6 bases and J by 2 bases, with 7 bases between them. The CDR3 is 12 amino acids. Study-level points and caveats: Later expanders leaned toward CD4+, whereas clones contracting from day 15 to 85 were balanced CD4/CD8. Pre-infection memory contained some responding clones, which suggested that cross-reactive memory had joined.

The specimen sequenced was PBMCs or a T cell subset sorted from them (not recorded which). The chain combines TRBV12-3 or TRBV12-4 with TRBJ2-5, with D tentatively TRBD2 (5 bases). This clonotype was sampled from an adult woman who had mild COVID-19 (a few samples of this study predate the infection). Cell type and time point are not known. The CDR3 DNA follows: TGTGCCAGCAGCGGGATACAAGAGACCCAGTACTTC. Its protein is CASSGIQETQYF.